This is a list of T cell receptor beta chains from one sample in a study of shared clonotypes between healthy human individuals. Generated by immunoSEQ multiplex PCR, the TCRdb table keeps only in-frame clones and is missing some. The data hold around 2.1 million clones, with about 92% observed a single time. Sequenced material: naive CD8+ T cells from PBMCs. The receptors originated from a man aged 18 to 29 in good health. Some clones in this sample may be carry-over from other donors' samples. Each CDR3 is given with its conserved first and last residue. A D gene is named only where the DNA matches it firmly. Clone size is shown for a subset of rows, as once, few, many or a class of expanded clone.

clone size	D gene	J gene	V gene	CDR3 DNA	CDR3 protein
once	TRBD2	TRBJ2-3	TRBV13	TGTGCCAGCAGCTCGACGACTAGCGAGAGCACAGATACGCAGTATTTT	CASSSTTSESTDTQYF
NA	TRBD2	TRBJ2-7	TRBV11-2	TGTGCCAGCAGCTTATACGGGGGGGTATTCTACGAGCAGTACTTC	CASSLYGGVFYEQYF
NA	TRBD1	TRBJ1-4	TRBV19	TGTGCCAGTAGCGAAGGACAGGTGCGGAATGAAAAACTGTTTTTT	CASSEGQVRNEKLFF
NA	NA	TRBJ2-5	TRBV28	TGTGCCAGCAGTTCTGTGAGCGGTTCAGAGACCCAGTACTTC	CASSSVSGSETQYF
NA	TRBD1	TRBJ2-7	TRBV7-2	TGTGCCAGCAGCCGAGACAGGGGTAACTCCTACGAGCAGTACTTC	CASSRDRGNSYEQYF
NA	NA	TRBJ1-5	TRBV6-5	TGTGCCAGCAGGACAGCGAGCAATCAGCCCCAGCATTTT	CASRTASNQPQHF
NA	NA	TRBJ2-5	TRBV28	TGTGCCACCCGCCTGGGCCGGATCCAAGAGACCCAGTACTTC	CATRLGRIQETQYF
NA	TRBD2	TRBJ2-5	TRBV7-6	TGTGCCAGCAGCAGTCGACTAGCATGGGAGACCCAGTACTTC	CASSSRLAWETQYF
NA	NA	TRBJ1-2	TRBV4-1	TGCGCCAGCAGCCAAGTTGGGCAGGCCAACTATGGCTACACCTTC	CASSQVGQANYGYTF
NA	NA	TRBJ1-2	TRBV28	TGTGCCAGCACCGCGATACAGCTGACAGATGGCTACACCTTC	CASTAIQLTDGYTF
NA	NA	TRBJ1-4	TRBV28	TGTGCCAGCACAGGGCACGAAAATGAAAAACTGTTTTTT	CASTGHENEKLFF
NA	TRBD2	TRBJ2-1	TRBV7-6	TGTGCCAGCAGCTTATCCGGGAGGGCGATCAATGAGCAGTTCTTC	CASSLSGRAINEQFF
once	NA	TRBJ2-3	TRBV7-9	TGTGCCAGCAGCTCGCTAGGACCGAGCACAGATACGCAGTATTTT	CASSSLGPSTDTQYF
NA	NA	TRBJ1-1	TRBV6-5	TGTGCCAGCAGTTACTCGAAAACGGGGACTGAAGCTTTCTTT	CASSYSKTGTEAFF
NA	NA	TRBJ1-1	TRBV30	TGTGCCTGGAGTGTACCGGGCAGGAGGGAGACTTTCTTT	CAWSVPGRRETFF
NA	NA	TRBJ1-2	TRBV20-1	TGCAGTGCTAGAGGGGGCGGCTACACCTTC	CSARGGGYTF
NA	TRBD1	TRBJ2-4	TRBV5-8	TGTGCCAGCAGCTCCTGGGACAGCAAAAACATTCAGTACTTC	CASSSWDSKNIQYF
NA	NA	TRBJ2-7	TRBV7-2	TGTGCCAGCAGCTTGGACAGATCCTACGAGCAGTACTTC	CASSLDRSYEQYF
NA	NA	TRBJ2-1	TRBV11-1	TGTGCCAGCAGCTTAGACCGAGCGGAGCAGTTCTTC	CASSLDRAEQFF
NA	NA	TRBJ2-1	TRBV29-1	TGCAGCGTTGACTCACTACAGTTGCAGTTCTTC	CSVDSLQLQFF
NA	NA	TRBJ1-1	TRBV7-2	TGTGCCAGCAGCTTAGGTTTCTCTAACACTGAAGCTTTCTTT	CASSLGFSNTEAFF
NA	NA	TRBJ1-1	TRBV6-5	TGTGCCAGCAGTCATTCGGGGGGGCAGGGGACTGAAGCTTTCTTT	CASSHSGGQGTEAFF
once	TRBD2	TRBJ2-7	TRBV6-6	TGTGCCAGCAGCCTGTGGGCGGGAGGGCCCTACGAGCAGTACTTC	CASSLWAGGPYEQYF
NA	NA	TRBJ1-3	TRBV7-9	TGTGCCAGCGGGGACCCGCTGGGGGATTTTGGAAACACCATATATTTT	CASGDPLGDFGNTIYF
NA	NA	TRBJ2-5	TRBV4-2	TGTGCCAGCAGCCAGCTCGGAGGGTACCAAGAGACCCAGTACTTC	CASSQLGGYQETQYF
once	TRBD1	TRBJ1-2	TRBV27	TGTGCCAGCAGTTTATCCCGCGGACAGGGAAATGGCTACACCTTC	CASSLSRGQGNGYTF
NA	NA	TRBJ2-2	TRBV6-1	TGTGCCAGCACTGCACCAGGGTATTACACCGGGGAGCTGTTTTTT	CASTAPGYYTGELFF
NA	NA	TRBJ1-2	TRBV21-1	TGTGCCAGCAGCAATAGAAAGGGGATTGGCTACACCTTC	CASSNRKGIGYTF
NA	TRBD1	TRBJ2-1	TRBV27	TGTGCCAGCAGTCAAGTCGGGACAGGGCGGGATGAGCAGTTCTTC	CASSQVGTGRDEQFF
NA	NA	TRBJ1-1	TRBV2	TGTGCCAGCAGGTGGGATCCGGGAGCTTTCTTT	CASRWDPGAFF
once	TRBD2	TRBJ2-7	TRBV5-4	TGTGCCAGCAGCCCTTACAGACTAGCCGCCAACTACGAGCAGTACTTC	CASSPYRLAANYEQYF
NA	TRBD2	TRBJ2-1	TRBV13	TGTGCCAGCAGCATGGGACTAGCTGATGAGCAGTTCTTC	CASSMGLADEQFF
NA	NA	TRBJ2-1	TRBV19	TGTGCCAGTAGTATAGATTCGCTAGCGCAGCAGTTCTTC	CASSIDSLAQQFF
NA	NA	TRBJ1-2	TRBV30	TGTGCCTGGAGCGACCAGGGGAATGGTGGCTACACCTTC	CAWSDQGNGGYTF
NA	NA	TRBJ1-2	TRBV7-3	TGTGCCAGCAGCCAGGGCACGGACTATGGCTACACCTTC	CASSQGTDYGYTF
NA	TRBD2	TRBJ2-7	TRBV11-2	TGTGCCAGCAGATATGGGGCGGGCGGGGGCTCCTACGAGCAGTACTTC	CASRYGAGGGSYEQYF